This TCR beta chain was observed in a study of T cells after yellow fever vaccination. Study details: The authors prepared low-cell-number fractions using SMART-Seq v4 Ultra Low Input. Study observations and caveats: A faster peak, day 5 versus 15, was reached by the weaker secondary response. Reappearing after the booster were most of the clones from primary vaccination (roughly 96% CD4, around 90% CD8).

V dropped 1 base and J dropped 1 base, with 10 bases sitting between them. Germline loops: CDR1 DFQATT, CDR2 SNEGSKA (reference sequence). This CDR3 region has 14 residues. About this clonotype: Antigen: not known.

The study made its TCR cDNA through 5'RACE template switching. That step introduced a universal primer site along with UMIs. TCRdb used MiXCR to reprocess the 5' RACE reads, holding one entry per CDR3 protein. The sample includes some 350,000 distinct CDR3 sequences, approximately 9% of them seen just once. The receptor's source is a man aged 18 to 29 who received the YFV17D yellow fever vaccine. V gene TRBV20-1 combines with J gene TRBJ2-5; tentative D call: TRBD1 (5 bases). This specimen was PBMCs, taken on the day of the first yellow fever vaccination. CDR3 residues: CSARVPTAQETQYF. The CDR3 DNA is TGCAGTGCTAGAGTCCCGACAGCCCAAGAGACCCAGTACTTC.